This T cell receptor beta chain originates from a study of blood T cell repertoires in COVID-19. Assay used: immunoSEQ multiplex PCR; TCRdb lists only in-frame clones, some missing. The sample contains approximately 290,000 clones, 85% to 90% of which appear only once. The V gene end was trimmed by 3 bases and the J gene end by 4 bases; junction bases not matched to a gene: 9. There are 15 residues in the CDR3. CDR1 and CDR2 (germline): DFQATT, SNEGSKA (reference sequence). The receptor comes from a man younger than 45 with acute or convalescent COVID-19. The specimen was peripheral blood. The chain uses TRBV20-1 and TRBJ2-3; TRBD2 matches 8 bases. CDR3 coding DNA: TGCAGTGCTAGTTTGCCCGGGGGGGCTGCAGATACGCAGTATTTT. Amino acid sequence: CSASLPGGAADTQYF.